This paragraph covers one TCR beta chain sequence. The sample is drawn from a study of blood T cell repertoires in COVID-19. Whole-study context: The United States, Italy and Spain provided the acute and convalescent COVID-19 samples. Sources were T cells, B-cell-depleted T cells, or PBMCs; the material itself was cDNA or gDNA.

In the study's own analysis: Amplification from reference gene primers served as the basis for estimated nucleated cell counts. Profiling relied on immunoSEQ multiplex PCR, and the TCRdb table lists in-frame clones only, not all of them. V, J and clone size derive from that table, while D and trimming were established from the DNA sequence. The sample holds 140,000 to 150,000 clones, over 75% seen once. The CDR3 consists of 14 residues. V lost 6 bases, J lost 2 bases, and 11 bases lay in between. Germline values: CDR1 MNHEY, CDR2 SVGAGI. Sequencing input: peripheral blood. The chain combines TRBV6-5 with TRBJ1-3; possibly TRBD1 for D (5 bases). The sequence came from a man aged 60-69 years with active or convalescent COVID-19. DNA of the CDR3: TGTGCCAGCAGCCCCGGGACTCCTGGAAACACCATATATTTT. It is translated as CASSPGTPGNTIYF.